This entry features one T cell receptor (beta chain) sequence. The sample belongs to a study of control samples from healthy donors and cancer patients. The assay was immunoSEQ multiplex PCR, and TCRdb's table has in-frame clones only and misses some. This table has about 40,000 clones, roughly 92% appearing once. This receptor was obtained from a woman in her 50s in good health. The specimen was blood.

The CDR3 here is CASSRALAGGQETQYF. CDR3 DNA: TGTGCCAGCAGCCGCGCTTTAGCGGGGGGGCAAGAGACCCAGTACTTC. This sequence joins TRBV7-2 and TRBJ2-5, with 11 bases matching TRBD2. The CDR3 covers 16 residues. The trim removed 5 bases at V and 2 bases at J, leaving 7 bases unmatched. The germline V gene has CDR1 SGHTA and CDR2 FQGNSA.